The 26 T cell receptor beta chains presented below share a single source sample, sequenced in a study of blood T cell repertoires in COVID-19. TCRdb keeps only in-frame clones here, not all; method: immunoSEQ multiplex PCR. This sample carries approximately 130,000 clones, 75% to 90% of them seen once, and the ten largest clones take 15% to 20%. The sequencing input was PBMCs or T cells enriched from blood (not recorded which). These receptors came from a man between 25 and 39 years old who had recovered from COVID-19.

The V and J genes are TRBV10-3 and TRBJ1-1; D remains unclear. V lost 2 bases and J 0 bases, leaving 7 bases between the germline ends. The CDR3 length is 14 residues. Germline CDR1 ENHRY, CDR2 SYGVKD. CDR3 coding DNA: TGTGCCATCAGTGAGGACAAATTGAACACTGAAGCTTTCTTT. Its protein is CAISEDKLNTEAFF.

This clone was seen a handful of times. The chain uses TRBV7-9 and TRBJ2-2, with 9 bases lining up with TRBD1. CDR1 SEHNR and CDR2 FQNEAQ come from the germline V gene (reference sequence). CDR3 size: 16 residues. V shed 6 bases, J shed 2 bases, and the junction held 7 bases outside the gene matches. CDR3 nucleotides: TGTGCCAGCAGAAACCTGGGACAGGGAAACACCGGGGAGCTGTTTTTT. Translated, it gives CASRNLGQGNTGELFF.

The DNA of the CDR3 is TGTGCCAGCAGTTCCCGGGACACTGAAGCTTTCTTT. It specifies CASSSRDTEAFF. J is TRBJ1-1 and V is TRBV12-3 or TRBV12-4; D gene unclear. V lost 4 bases and J 3 bases, leaving 6 bases between the germline ends. This CDR3 contains 12 residues.

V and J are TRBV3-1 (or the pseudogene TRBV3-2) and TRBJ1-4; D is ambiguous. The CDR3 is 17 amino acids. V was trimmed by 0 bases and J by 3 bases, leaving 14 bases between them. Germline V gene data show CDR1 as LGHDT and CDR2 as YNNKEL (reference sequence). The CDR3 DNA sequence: TGTGCCAGCAGCCAAGATCACCAGGTCCCGGCTAATGAAAAACTGTTTTTT. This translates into CASSQDHQVPANEKLFF.

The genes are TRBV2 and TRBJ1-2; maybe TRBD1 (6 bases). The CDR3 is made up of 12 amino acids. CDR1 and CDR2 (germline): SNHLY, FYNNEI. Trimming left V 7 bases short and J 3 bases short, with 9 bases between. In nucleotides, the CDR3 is TGTGCCAGCAAGGGGGACGACTATGGCTACACCTTC. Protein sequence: CASKGDDYGYTF.

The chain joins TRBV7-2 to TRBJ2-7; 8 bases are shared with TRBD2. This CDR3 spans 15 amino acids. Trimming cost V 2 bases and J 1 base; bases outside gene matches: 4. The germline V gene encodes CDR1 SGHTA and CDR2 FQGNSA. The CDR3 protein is CASSLSSGYSYEQYF. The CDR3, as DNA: TGTGCCAGCAGCTTATCTAGCGGGTATTCCTACGAGCAGTACTTC.

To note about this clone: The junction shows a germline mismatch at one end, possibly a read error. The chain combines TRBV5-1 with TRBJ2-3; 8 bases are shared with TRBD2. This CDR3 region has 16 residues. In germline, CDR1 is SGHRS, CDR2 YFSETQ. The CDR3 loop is CARSRGGSGDTDTQYF. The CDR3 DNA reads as TGCGCCCGCAGCCGGGGGGGTAGCGGGGACACAGATACGCAGTATTTT. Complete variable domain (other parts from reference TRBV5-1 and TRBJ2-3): KAGVTQTPRYLIKTRGQQVTLSCSPISGHRSVSWYQQTPGQGLQFLFEYFSETQRNKGNFPGRFSGRQFSNSRSEMNVSTLELGDSALYLCARSRGGSGDTDTQYFGPGTRLTVL.

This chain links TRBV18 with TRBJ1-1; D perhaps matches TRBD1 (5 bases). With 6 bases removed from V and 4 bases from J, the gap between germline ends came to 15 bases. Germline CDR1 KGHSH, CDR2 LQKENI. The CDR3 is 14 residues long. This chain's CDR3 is CASSPDGGITEAFF. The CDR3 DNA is TGTGCCAGCTCCCCTGACGGGGGGATCACTGAAGCTTTCTTT.

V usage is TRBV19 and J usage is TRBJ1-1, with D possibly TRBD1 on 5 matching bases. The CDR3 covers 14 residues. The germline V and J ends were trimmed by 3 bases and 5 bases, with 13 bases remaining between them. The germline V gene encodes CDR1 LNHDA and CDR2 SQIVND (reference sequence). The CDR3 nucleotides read TGTGCCAGTAGTATTGGGCAGGGTTTGACTGAAGCTTTCTTT. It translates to CASSIGQGLTEAFF.

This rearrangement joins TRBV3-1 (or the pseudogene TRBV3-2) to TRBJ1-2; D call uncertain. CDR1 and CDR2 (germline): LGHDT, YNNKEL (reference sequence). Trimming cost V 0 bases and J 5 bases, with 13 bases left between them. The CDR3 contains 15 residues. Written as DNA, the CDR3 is TGTGCCAGCAGCCAAGATCTTAACAGCCCATATGGCTACACCTTC. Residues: CASSQDLNSPYGYTF.

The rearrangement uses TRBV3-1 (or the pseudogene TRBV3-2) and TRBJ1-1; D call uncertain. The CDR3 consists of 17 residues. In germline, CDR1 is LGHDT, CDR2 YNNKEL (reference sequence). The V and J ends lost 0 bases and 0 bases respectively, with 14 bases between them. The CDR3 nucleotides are TGTGCCAGCAGCCAAGAACTGATGCGGCATCTGAACACTGAAGCTTTCTTT. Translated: CASSQELMRHLNTEAFF.

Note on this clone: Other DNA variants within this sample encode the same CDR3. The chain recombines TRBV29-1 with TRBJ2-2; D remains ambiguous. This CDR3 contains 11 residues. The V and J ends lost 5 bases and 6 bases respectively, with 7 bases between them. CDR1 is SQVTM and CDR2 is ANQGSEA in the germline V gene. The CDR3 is CSVLRAGELFF. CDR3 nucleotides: TGCAGCGTTCTCCGGGCCGGGGAGCTGTTTTTT.

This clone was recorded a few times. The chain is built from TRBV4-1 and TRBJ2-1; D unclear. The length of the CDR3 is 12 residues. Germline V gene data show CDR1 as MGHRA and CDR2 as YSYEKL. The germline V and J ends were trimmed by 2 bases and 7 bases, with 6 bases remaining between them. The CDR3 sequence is CASSQSRNEQFF. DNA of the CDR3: TGCGCCAGCAGCCAATCCAGGAATGAGCAGTTCTTC.

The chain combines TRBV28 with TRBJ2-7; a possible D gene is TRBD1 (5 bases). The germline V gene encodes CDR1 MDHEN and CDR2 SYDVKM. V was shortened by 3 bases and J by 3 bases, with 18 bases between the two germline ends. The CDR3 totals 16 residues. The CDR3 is CASSFGTDRRFYEQYV. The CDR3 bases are TGTGCCAGCAGTTTCGGAACCGACAGACGATTCTACGAGCAGTACGTC.

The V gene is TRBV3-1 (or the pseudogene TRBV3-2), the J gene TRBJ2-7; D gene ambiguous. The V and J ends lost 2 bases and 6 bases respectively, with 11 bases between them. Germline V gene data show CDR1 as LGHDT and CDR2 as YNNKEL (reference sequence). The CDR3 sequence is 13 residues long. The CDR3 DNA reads TGTGCCAGCAGCCAAACTCCGTCTTTCGAGCAGTACTTC. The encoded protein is CASSQTPSFEQYF.

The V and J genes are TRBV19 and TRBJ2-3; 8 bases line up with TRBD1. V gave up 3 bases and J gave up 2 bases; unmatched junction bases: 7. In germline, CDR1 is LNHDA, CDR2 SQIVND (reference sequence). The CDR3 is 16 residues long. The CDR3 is CASSIGLDRDTDTQYF. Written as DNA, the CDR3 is TGTGCCAGTAGTATCGGATTGGACAGGGACACAGATACGCAGTATTTT.

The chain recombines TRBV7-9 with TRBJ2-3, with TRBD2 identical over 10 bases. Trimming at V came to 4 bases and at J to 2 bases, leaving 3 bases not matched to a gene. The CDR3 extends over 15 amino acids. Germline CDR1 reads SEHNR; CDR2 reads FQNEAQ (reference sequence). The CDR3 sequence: CASSSGLANTDTQYF. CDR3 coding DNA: TGTGCCAGCAGCTCGGGACTAGCGAACACAGATACGCAGTATTTT.

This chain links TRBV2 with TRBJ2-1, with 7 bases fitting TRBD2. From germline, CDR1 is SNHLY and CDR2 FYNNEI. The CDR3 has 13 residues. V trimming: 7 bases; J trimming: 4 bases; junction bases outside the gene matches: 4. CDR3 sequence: CASKLGGYNEQFF. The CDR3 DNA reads TGTGCCAGCAAGCTCGGGGGGTACAATGAGCAGTTCTTC. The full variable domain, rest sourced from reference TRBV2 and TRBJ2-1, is EPEVTQTPSHQVTQMGQEVILRCVPISNHLYFYWYRQILGQKVEFLVSFYNNEISEKSEIFDDQFSVERPDGSNFTLKIRSTKLEDSAMYFCASKLGGYNEQFFGPGTRLTVL.

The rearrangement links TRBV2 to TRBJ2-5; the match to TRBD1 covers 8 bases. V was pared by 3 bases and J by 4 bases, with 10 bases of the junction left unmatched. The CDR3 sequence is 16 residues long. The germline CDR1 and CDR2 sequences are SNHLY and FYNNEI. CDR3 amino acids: CASSERAGGRGETQYF. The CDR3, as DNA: TGTGCCAGCAGTGAGAGGGCAGGGGGCCGCGGAGAGACCCAGTACTTC.

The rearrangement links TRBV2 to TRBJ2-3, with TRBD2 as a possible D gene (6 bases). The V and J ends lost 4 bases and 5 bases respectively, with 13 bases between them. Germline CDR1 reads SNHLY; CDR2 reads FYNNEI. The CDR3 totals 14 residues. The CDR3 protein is CASSVAGRVDTQYF. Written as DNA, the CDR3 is TGTGCCAGCAGTGTGGCGGGGCGGGTAGATACGCAGTATTTT. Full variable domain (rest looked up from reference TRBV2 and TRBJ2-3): EPEVTQTPSHQVTQMGQEVILRCVPISNHLYFYWYRQILGQKVEFLVSFYNNEISEKSEIFDDQFSVERPDGSNFTLKIRSTKLEDSAMYFCASSVAGRVDTQYFGPGTRLTVL.

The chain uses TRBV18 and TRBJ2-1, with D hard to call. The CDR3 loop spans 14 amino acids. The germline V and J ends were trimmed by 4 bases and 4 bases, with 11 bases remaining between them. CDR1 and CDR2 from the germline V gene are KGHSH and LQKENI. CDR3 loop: CASSLGSHYNEQFF. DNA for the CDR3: TGTGCCAGCTCACTCGGGTCCCATTACAATGAGCAGTTCTTC.

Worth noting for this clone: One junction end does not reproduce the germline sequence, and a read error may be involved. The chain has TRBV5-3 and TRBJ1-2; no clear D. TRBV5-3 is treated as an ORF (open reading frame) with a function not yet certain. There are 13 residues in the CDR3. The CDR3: CVRSLVLIYGYTF. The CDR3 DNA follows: TGTGTCAGAAGCTTGGTACTTATCTATGGCTACACCTTC.

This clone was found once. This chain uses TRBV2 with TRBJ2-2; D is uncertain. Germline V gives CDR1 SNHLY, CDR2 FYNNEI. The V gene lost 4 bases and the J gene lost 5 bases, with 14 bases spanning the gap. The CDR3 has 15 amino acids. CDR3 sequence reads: CASSVLIAGTGELFF. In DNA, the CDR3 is TGTGCCAGCAGTGTTTTAATAGCCGGTACCGGGGAGCTGTTTTTT.

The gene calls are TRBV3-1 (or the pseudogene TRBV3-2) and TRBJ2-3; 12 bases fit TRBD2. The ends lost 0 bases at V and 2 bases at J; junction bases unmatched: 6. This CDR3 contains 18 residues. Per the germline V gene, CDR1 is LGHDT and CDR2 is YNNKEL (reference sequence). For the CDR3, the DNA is TGTGCCAGCAGCCAAGATCGAGGACTAGCGGGGATCACAGATACGCAGTATTTT. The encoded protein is CASSQDRGLAGITDTQYF.

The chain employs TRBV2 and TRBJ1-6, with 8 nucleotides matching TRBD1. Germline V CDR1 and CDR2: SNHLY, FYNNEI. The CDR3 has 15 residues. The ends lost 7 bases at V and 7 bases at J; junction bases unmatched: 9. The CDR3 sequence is CASIPAGTGNSPLHF. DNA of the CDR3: TGTGCCAGCATACCCGCCGGGACAGGAAATTCACCCCTCCACTTT.

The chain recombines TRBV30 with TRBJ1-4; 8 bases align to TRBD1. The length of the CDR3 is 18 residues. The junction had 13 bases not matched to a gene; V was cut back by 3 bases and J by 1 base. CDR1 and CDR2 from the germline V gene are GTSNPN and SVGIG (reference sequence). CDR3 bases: TGTGCCTGGAGCGCCGGACAGGGAGTTATGGGAACTAATGAAAAACTGTTTTTT. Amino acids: CAWSAGQGVMGTNEKLFF.